This T cell receptor (beta chain) was found in a study of blood T cell repertoires in COVID-19. Overall study: The United States, Italy and Spain provided the acute and convalescent COVID-19 samples.

Germline CDR1 and CDR2: SEHNR and FQNEAQ (reference sequence). V shed 5 bases and J 1 base; nucleotides not matched to a gene: 7. The CDR3 covers 15 residues. Cohort placement rested on clinical history that participants reported themselves. Methods used by the authors: Amplification of reference gene primers provided the estimated nucleated cell counts. Sequenced by immunoSEQ multiplex PCR; TCRdb stores in-frame clones only, minus some. V and J calls plus clone size are reproduced from that table; the DNA served to infer D and trimming. The repertoire includes 270,000 or so clones, approximately 88% of them detected once, and 1.2% sits in the top ten.

This TCR came from a woman aged 40 to 50 with acute COVID-19. The sample consisted of PBMCs or T cells enriched from blood (not recorded which). The rearrangement uses TRBV7-9 and TRBJ1-1; 7 positions agree with TRBD1. The CDR3: CASSPLGTANTEAFF. The CDR3 DNA follows: TGTGCCAGCAGCCCCCTAGGGACAGCGAACACTGAAGCTTTCTTT. Together with reference TRBV7-9 and TRBJ1-1, the CDR3 gives the full variable domain: DTGVSQNPRHKITKRGQNVTFRCDPISEHNRLYWYRQTLGQGPEFLTYFQNEAQLEKSRLLSDRFSAERPKGSFSTLEIQRTEQGDSAMYLCASSPLGTANTEAFFGQGTRLTVV.